This TCR beta chain was recorded in a study of T-cell reconstitution after alpha-beta-depleted transplantation in children. The ends were cut back, 1 base at V and 4 bases at J, with 14 bases in the middle. The CDR3 is 15 residues long. Germline V gives CDR1 DFQATT, CDR2 SNEGSKA (reference sequence). This sample's TCRbeta library carried unique molecular identifier barcodes. Using its own MiXCR run on the PCR reads, TCRdb lists one record per CDR3 protein. Of around 580,000 distinct CDR3 sequences in the sample, about 21% were seen once. Whole-study findings and limits: At the one-year point after transplant, T-cell counts and TCRbeta diversity were found to come mostly from T cells that had been newly produced.

This clonotype showed up just a few times. Antigen unknown. The TCR comes from a boy under two years old who had a stem cell transplant for acute myeloid leukemia, so the T cells may come from the graft donor. The sequencing here drew on PBMCs, mostly from graft donor cells, taken 360 days after TCRalphabeta/CD19-depleted stem cell transplant. The genes are TRBV20-1 and TRBJ2-1; D is tentatively TRBD1 or TRBD2 (5 bases each). CDR3 nucleotide sequence: TGCAGTGCTAGAGCCTCCGGGACGGATTACAATGAGCAGTTCTTC. Translating it yields CSARASGTDYNEQFF.